This TCR beta chain was sequenced during a study of beta chain features in type 1 diabetes. Study observations and caveats: All four CD4+ subsets of Type 1 diabetes patients contained TCRB CDR3s that were moderately but significantly shorter. At VDJ recombination sites, type 1 diabetes patients had fewer insertions and more deleted nucleotides.

Sorting that relied on CD45RO/CCR7/CD25/CD127/CD95/CD27 yielded CD4+ naive, central memory, regulatory and stem cell-like memory cells. Note on this clone: Antigen: not known.

Isolated RNA was reverse transcribed in full, so expressed TCRB transcripts were sequenced. Clones were sequenced by immunoSEQ multiplex PCR, and TCRdb holds only the in-frame ones, with some missing. The table includes about 150,000 clones, under 13% detected once. Germline trimming cut 0 bases from V and 4 bases from J; bases unmatched to any gene: 2. Germline CDR1 is SGHRS and CDR2 is YFSETQ. The CDR3 has 14 residues. This receptor was identified in a man aged 30 to 39 with type 1 diabetes. V and J are TRBV5-1 and TRBJ2-5; 8 nucleotides align to TRBD2. Sequencing was performed on central memory CD4+ T cells from blood. For the CDR3, the DNA is TGCGCCAGCAGCTTGGGAAGCGGGGGAGAGACCCAGTACTTC. Translation gives CASSLGSGGETQYF.